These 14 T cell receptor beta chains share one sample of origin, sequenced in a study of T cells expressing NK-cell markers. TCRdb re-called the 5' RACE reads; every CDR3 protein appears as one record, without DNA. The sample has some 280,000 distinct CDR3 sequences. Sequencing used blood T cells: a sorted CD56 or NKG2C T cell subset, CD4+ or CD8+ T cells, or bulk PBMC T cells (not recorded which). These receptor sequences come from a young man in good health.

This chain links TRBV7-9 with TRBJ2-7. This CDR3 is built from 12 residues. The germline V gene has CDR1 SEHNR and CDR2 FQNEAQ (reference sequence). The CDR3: CASSFEVSEQYF.

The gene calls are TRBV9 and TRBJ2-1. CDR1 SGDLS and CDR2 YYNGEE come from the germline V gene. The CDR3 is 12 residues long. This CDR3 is CASSANQVEQFF.

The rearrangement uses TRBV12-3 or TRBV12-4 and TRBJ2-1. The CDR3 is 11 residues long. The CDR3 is CASSRNNEQFF.

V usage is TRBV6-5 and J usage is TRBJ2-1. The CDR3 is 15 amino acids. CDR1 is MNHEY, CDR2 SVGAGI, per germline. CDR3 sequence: CASSYSMEGATVKFF.

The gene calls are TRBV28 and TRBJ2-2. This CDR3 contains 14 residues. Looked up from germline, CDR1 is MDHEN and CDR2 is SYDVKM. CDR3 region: CASRRTANTGELFF.

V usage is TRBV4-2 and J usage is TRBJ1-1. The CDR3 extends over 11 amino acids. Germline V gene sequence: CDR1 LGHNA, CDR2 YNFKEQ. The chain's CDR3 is CASSTTGSAFF.

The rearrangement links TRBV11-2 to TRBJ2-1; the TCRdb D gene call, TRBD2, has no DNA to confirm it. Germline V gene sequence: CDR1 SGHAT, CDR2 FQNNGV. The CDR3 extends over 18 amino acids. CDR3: CASTPSRLAGAGKGEQFF.

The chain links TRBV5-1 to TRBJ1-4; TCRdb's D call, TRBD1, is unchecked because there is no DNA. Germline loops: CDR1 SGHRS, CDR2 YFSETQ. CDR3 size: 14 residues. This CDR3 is CASSKQGADEKLFF.

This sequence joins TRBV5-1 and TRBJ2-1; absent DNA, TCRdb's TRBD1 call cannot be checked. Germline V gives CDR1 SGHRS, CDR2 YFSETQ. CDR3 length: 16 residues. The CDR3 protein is CASSQGTGQAIYEQFF.

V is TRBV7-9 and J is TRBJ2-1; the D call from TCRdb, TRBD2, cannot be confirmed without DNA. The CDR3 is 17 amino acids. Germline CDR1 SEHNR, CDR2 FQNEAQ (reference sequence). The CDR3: CASSLSSAGASSNEQFF.

The CDR3 loop is CASSRGIQETQYF. V is TRBV18 and J is TRBJ2-5. The CDR3 is 13 amino acids. CDR1 and CDR2 from the germline V gene are KGHSH and LQKENI.

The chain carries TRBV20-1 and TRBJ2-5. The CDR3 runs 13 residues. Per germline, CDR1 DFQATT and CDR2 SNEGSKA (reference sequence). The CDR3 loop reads CSARNGYGETQYF.

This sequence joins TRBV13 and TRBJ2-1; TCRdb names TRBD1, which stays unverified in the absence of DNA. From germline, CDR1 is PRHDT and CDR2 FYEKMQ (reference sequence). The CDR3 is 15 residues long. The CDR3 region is CASSFGGRGHNEQFF.

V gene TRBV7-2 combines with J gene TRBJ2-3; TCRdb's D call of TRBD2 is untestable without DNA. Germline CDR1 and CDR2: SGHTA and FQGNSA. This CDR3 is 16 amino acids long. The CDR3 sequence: CASSLIGRAGTDTQYF.